This entry features one TCR beta chain sequence. Its target is not known. Assay used: immunoSEQ multiplex PCR; TCRdb lists only in-frame clones, some missing. The repertoire holds approximately 79,000 clones, with roughly 91% as singletons. CDR3 length equals 12 residues. Per the germline V gene, CDR1 is SGHRS and CDR2 is YFSETQ. Trimming shortened V by 5 bases and J by 4 bases, and 4 bases separated the two germline ends. This sample is part of a study of PD-1 blockade in classical Hodgkin lymphoma. Points from the study as a whole: Complete responders' baseline diversity resembled that of newly diagnosed patients.

All patients experienced relapse after autologous stem cell transplantation, and brentuximab vedotin exposure was variable. The chain carries TRBV5-1 and TRBJ2-6; no clear D gene. Sequenced material: peripheral blood mononuclear cells (PBMCs), taken before the second cycle of nivolumab. The sequence was obtained from a human donor with classical Hodgkin lymphoma. The CDR3 loop is CASSTGANVLTF. In nucleotides, the CDR3 is TGCGCCAGCAGTACGGGGGCCAACGTCCTGACTTTC.